This T cell receptor beta chain was retrieved from a study of prognosis after radiotherapy for stage I lung cancer. Genomic DNA yielded TCR beta CDR3, amplified by two-round multiplex PCR. First-round PCR used primers specific to each TRBV and TRBJ gene. One entry per CDR3 protein results from TCRdb running MiXCR on the multiplex PCR reads. Here the sample spans over 45,000 distinct CDR3 sequences, 26% being singletons. There are many counts of this clonotype. Material: PBMCs, obtained before or after stereotactic body radiation therapy (not recorded which). The TCR comes from a donor older than 45 with non-small cell lung cancer.

The CDR3 loop reads CASRQDRGRVETQYF. The CDR3 DNA reads as TGTGCCAGCAGGCAGGACAGGGGGCGAGTGGAGACCCAGTACTTC. This rearrangement joins TRBV6-1 to TRBJ2-5; TRBD1 matches 11 bases. The CDR3 spans 15 residues. The V and J ends lost 6 bases and 5 bases, in that order; junction bases with no gene match: 8. Per the germline V gene, CDR1 is MNHNS and CDR2 is SASEGT.